This is a list of T cell receptor beta chains from one sample in a study of T cell responses to AZD1222 COVID-19 vaccine. Sequencing used immunoSEQ multiplex PCR; TCRdb keeps in-frame clones, though not all of them. The sample records tens of thousands of clones, around three quarters being singletons. The input for sequencing was peripheral blood, taken 28 days after the second AZD1222 dose. Receptor source: an adult who received the AZD1222 COVID-19 vaccine. Both conserved end residues are part of each CDR3. A D gene is named only where the DNA matches it firmly. Clone size is stated in some rows and not others, as once, few, many or a class when expanded.

size	J	D	V	DNA	CDR3
.	TRBJ2-3	.	TRBV6-5	TGTGCCAGCAGTTACCTCAGGGCGGGGAACACAGATACGCAGTATTTT	CASSYLRAGNTDTQYF
.	TRBJ1-5	.	TRBV6-2/TRBV6-3	TGTGCCAGCAGTTACTCCTCTCAGCCCCAGCATTTT	CASSYSSQPQHF
once	TRBJ2-1	TRBD2	TRBV24-1	TGTGCCACCAGTGAACACGGACTAGCGGGCTACAATGAGCAGTTCTTC	CATSEHGLAGYNEQFF
.	TRBJ2-5	TRBD2	TRBV6-5	TGTGCCAGCAGCCCGACGGGACTAGTAGGGGAGACCCAGTACTTC	CASSPTGLVGETQYF
.	TRBJ1-2	.	TRBV5-1	TGCGCCAGCAGCTCCTCAGGGAATGGCTACACCTTC	CASSSSGNGYTF
.	TRBJ2-1	.	TRBV21-1	TGTGCCACCAGCCACCCGACAGGGGACTACAATGAGCAGTTCTTC	CATSHPTGDYNEQFF
once	TRBJ1-6	.	TRBV6-5	TGTGCCAGCAGTTTGCGACAGGTCTTTTCACCCCTCCACTTT	CASSLRQVFSPLHF
.	TRBJ1-2	.	TRBV10-2	TGCGCCAGCAGTGAGTCGTTTTCTGGCGGCTACACCTTC	CASSESFSGGYTF
.	TRBJ2-2	.	TRBV10-3	TGTGCCATCAGGGATCCTAGCCCCGGGGAGCTGTTTTTT	CAIRDPSPGELFF
.	TRBJ1-6	TRBD1	TRBV6-5	TGTGCCAGCAGGCTAGGGACAGGGGTAAATTCACCCCTCCACTTT	CASRLGTGVNSPLHF
.	TRBJ2-5	TRBD1	TRBV27	TGTGCCAGCAGTCCCTTTACAGGGGTGGAAGAGACCCAGTACTTC	CASSPFTGVEETQYF
.	TRBJ2-7	.	TRBV20-1	TGCAGTGTTACTTCGGTCGGGGAGCAGTACTTC	CSVTSVGEQYF
.	TRBJ2-7	.	TRBV19	TGTGCCAGTAGTCCGGGCCTTAGCTCCTACGAGCAGTACTTC	CASSPGLSSYEQYF
.	TRBJ2-3	TRBD2	TRBV6-5	TGTGCCAGCAGTACCCGGGACTACCGCATGGATACGCAGTATTTT	CASSTRDYRMDTQYF
.	TRBJ1-6	.	TRBV5-4	TGTGCCAGCAGCGATAGTAATTCACCCCTCCACTTT	CASSDSNSPLHF
once	TRBJ1-1	.	TRBV7-3	TGTGCCAGCAGCATAAACAGTGGGGGTGAAGCTTTCTTT	CASSINSGGEAFF
.	TRBJ2-2	.	TRBV2	TGTGCCAGCAGGAGGGGGTCGAACACCGGGGAGCTGTTTTTT	CASRRGSNTGELFF
.	TRBJ1-2	.	TRBV5-4	TGTGCCAGCAGCTCCCTTATCCGGGGAGATGGCTACACCTTC	CASSSLIRGDGYTF
.	TRBJ2-5	.	TRBV13	TGTGCCAGCAGCATCAGAGAGACCCAGTACTTC	CASSIRETQYF
.	TRBJ1-4	.	TRBV4-2	TGTGCCAGCAGCCAAGAGCAGGGGCGGGAAAAACTGTTTTTT	CASSQEQGREKLFF
.	TRBJ1-2	TRBD1	TRBV30	TGTGCCTGGAGTAGGGACAGGGGTTCCTATGGCTACACCTTC	CAWSRDRGSYGYTF
.	TRBJ1-2	TRBD1	TRBV9	TGTGCCAGCAGCTTTAGGACAGGATCGGTCTATGGCTACACCTTC	CASSFRTGSVYGYTF
.	TRBJ2-2	TRBD2	TRBV6-1	TGTGCCAGCAAGACAAGCGGGGGGGCCGCCGGGGAGCTGTTTTTT	CASKTSGGAAGELFF
.	TRBJ2-3	.	TRBV5-8	TGTGCCAGCAGCGGGGGATTGAGTATCACAGATACGCAGTATTTT	CASSGGLSITDTQYF
.	TRBJ2-1	TRBD2	TRBV10-3	TGTGCCATCAGTGAAGGCGGGAGGGCCTACAATGAGCAGTTCTTC	CAISEGGRAYNEQFF
.	TRBJ2-5	TRBD1	TRBV7-2	TGTGCCAGCAGCTGGGGACAGGGTCGGAAGGAGACCCAGTACTTC	CASSWGQGRKETQYF
.	TRBJ1-5	TRBD1	TRBV6-1	TGTGCCAGCAGTGAATTGGGTCTGGTGACAGGGGGAACTCAGCCCCAGCATTTT	CASSELGLVTGGTQPQHF
.	TRBJ2-3	.	TRBV12-5	TGTGCTAGTGGGAATGGGTTCCGGACAGCTAGCACAGATACGCAGTATTTT	CASGNGFRTASTDTQYF
.	TRBJ1-5	.	TRBV6-5	TGTGCCAGCAGCCCCCCTCAGTATAGCAATCAGCCCCAGCATTTT	CASSPPQYSNQPQHF
.	TRBJ2-2	.	TRBV7-9	TGTGCCAGCAGCTTCCCCGGGGAGCTGTTTTTT	CASSFPGELFF
.	TRBJ1-2	TRBD1	TRBV7-6	TGTGCCAGCAGCTTAGGGGGGGACAGCCGGAATGGCTACACCTTC	CASSLGGDSRNGYTF
.	TRBJ1-1	.	TRBV12-2	TGTGCAAGTCGCTTATGGGACAGACATATGAACACTGAAGCTTTCTTT	CASRLWDRHMNTEAFF
.	TRBJ2-1	TRBD2	TRBV5-1	TGCGCCAGCAGCGCCCAAGCTAGCGGGGAGCAGTTCTTC	CASSAQASGEQFF
.	TRBJ1-6	.	TRBV27	TGTGCCAGCAGGTGGACCCCTAATTCACCCCTCCACTTT	CASRWTPNSPLHF
.	TRBJ1-6	.	TRBV5-1	TGCGCCAGCCGATTGGGGGGTGACAATTCACCCCTCCACTTT	CASRLGGDNSPLHF
.	TRBJ2-2	.	TRBV13	TGTGCCAGCAGCCTAAGTAATCGGGACACAAACACCGGGGAGCTGTTTTTT	CASSLSNRDTNTGELFF
.	TRBJ1-1	TRBD1	TRBV29-1	TGCAGCGCTTCAGCACGGGGACAGGGGGTTCATGAAAACACTGAAGCTTTCTTT	CSASARGQGVHENTEAFF
.	TRBJ2-1	.	TRBV19	TGTGCCAGTAGTCGGGGCCTTGAGCAGTTCTTC	CASSRGLEQFF
few	TRBJ2-1	TRBD1	TRBV5-1	TGCGCCAGCAGCTTGATGGACAGGGTTGGGAATGAGCAGTTCTTC	CASSLMDRVGNEQFF
.	TRBJ2-1	TRBD1	TRBV5-1	TGCGCCAGCAGCCGCCGACAGGGCGACAATGAGCAGTTCTTC	CASSRRQGDNEQFF